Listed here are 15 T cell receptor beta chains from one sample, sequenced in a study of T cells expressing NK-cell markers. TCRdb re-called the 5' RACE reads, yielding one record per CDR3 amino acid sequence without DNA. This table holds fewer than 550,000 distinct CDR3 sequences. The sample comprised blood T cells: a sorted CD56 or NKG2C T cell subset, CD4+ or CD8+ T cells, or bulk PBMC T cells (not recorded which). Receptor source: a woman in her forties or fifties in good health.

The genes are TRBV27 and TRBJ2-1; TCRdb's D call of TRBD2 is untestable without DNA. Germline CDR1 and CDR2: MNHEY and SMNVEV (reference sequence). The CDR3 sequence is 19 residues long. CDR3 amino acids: CASSLFLPINGGYYNEQFF.

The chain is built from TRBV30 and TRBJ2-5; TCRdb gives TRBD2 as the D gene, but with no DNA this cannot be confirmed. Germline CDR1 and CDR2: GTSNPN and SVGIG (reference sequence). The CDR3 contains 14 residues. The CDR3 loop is CAWTLAGGLETQYF. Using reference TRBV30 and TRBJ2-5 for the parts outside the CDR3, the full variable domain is SQTIHQWPATLVQPVGSPLSLECTVEGTSNPNLYWYRQAAGRGLQLLFYSVGIGQISSEVPQNLSASRPQDRQFILSSKKLLLSDSGFYLCAWTLAGGLETQYFGPGTRLLVL.

The CDR3 here is CASSMGQGQLNEQFF. V and J are TRBV10-1 and TRBJ2-1; TCRdb names TRBD1, which stays unverified in the absence of DNA. The CDR3 extends over 15 amino acids. From germline, CDR1 is WNHNN and CDR2 SYGVQD (reference sequence).

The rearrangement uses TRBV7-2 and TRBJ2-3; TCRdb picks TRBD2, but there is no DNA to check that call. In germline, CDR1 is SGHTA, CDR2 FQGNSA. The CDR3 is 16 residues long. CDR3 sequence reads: CASSNELLAGTDTQYF. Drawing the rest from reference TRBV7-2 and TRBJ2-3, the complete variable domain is GAGVSQSPSNKVTEKGKDVELRCDPISGHTALYWYRQSLGQGLEFLIYFQGNSAPDKSGLPSDRFSAERTGGSVSTLTIQRTQQEDSAVYLCASSNELLAGTDTQYFGPGTRLTVL.

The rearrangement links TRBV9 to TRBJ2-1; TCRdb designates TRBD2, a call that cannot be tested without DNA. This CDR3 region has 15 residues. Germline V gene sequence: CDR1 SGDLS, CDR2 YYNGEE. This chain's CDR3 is CASSARTSWGNEQFF.

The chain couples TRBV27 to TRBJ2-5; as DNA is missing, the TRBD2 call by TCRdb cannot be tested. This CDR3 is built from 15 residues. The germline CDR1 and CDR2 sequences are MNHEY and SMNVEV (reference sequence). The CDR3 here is CASSFQTSPQETQYF.

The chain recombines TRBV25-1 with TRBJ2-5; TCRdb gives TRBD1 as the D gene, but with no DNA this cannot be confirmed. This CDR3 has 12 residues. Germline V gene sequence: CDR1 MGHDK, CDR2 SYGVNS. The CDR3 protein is CASRPQGVTQYF.

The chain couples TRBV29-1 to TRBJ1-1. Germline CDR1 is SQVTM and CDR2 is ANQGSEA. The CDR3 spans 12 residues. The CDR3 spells CSVVPQNTEAFF.

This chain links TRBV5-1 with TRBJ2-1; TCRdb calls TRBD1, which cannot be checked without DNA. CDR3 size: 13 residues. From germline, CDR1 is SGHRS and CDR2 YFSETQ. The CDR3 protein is CASSPLDSDEQFF.

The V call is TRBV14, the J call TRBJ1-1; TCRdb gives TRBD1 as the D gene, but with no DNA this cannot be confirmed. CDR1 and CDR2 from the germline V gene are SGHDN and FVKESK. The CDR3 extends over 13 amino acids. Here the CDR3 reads CASSQGGRLEAFF.

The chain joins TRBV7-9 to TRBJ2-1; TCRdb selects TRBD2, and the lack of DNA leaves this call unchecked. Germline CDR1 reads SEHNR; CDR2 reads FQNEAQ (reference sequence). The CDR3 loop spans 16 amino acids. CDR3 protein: CASSLAGGVTLTEQFF.

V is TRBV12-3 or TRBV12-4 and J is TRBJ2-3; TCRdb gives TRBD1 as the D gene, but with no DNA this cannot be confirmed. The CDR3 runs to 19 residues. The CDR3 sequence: CASTPEGSGLGIFTDTQYF.

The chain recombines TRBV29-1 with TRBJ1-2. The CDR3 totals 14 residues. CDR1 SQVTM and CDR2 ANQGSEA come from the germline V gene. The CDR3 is CSVEDRGMVYGYTF.

The chain's CDR3 is CASSPAFFSGANVLTF. The J gene is TRBJ2-6, the V gene TRBV5-1; TCRdb names TRBD2, which stays unverified in the absence of DNA. The germline V gene has CDR1 SGHRS and CDR2 YFSETQ. There are 16 residues in the CDR3.

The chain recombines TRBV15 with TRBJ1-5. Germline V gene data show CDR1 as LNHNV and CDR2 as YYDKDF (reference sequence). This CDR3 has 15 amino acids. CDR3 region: CATSRDEDGDQPQHF.